Shown below are 7 T cell receptor beta chains from a single sample sequenced in a study of blood T cell repertoires in COVID-19. Some clones are missing from TCRdb's copy, which holds only in-frame ones; the method was immunoSEQ multiplex PCR. The table has about 84,000 clones, about 83% seen once. The sequenced material came from peripheral blood. The receptors shown here come from a man aged 80 or over with active or convalescent COVID-19.

This clone was seen ten or more times. The gene calls are TRBV19 and TRBJ2-7; possibly TRBD2 for D (8 bases). This CDR3 comprises 14 residues. CDR1 and CDR2 (germline): LNHDA, SQIVND (reference sequence). V lost 6 bases and J 5 bases, leaving 17 bases between the germline ends. Here the CDR3 reads CASRREGALDEQYF. CDR3 nucleotides: TGTGCCAGTAGACGGGAGGGGGCCCTAGACGAGCAGTACTTC.

The J gene is TRBJ1-5, the V gene TRBV5-6; D possibly corresponds to TRBD1 (5 bases). The CDR3 totals 12 residues. V dropped 1 base and J dropped 8 bases, with 7 bases sitting between them. Per germline, CDR1 SGHDT and CDR2 YYEEEE. The CDR3, as DNA: TGTGCCAGCAGCTTGTTCAGGGAGCCCCAGCATTTT. Protein product: CASSLFREPQHF.

This clone was seen more than once but under ten times. The J gene is TRBJ2-7, the V gene TRBV7-9; 9 nucleotides line up with TRBD2. V was pared by 5 bases and J by 0 bases, with 11 bases of the junction left unmatched. The CDR3 has 17 amino acids. Germline-derived CDR1 and CDR2 are SEHNR and FQNEAQ (reference sequence). This CDR3 reads CASSPLAGRGNSYEQYF. The CDR3 region has the DNA TGTGCCAGCAGCCCCCTAGCGGGGAGGGGTAACTCCTACGAGCAGTACTTC.

The rearrangement joins TRBV19 to TRBJ2-7; possibly TRBD2 for D (7 bases). Germline V CDR1 and CDR2: LNHDA, SQIVND (reference sequence). CDR3 length equals 15 residues. The CDR3 DNA follows: TGTGCGAGTGGAACTCCCGGGGGGCCCGTCTACGAGCAGTACTTC. As protein: CASGTPGGPVYEQYF.

V and J are TRBV3-1 (or the pseudogene TRBV3-2) and TRBJ1-1; D might be TRBD1 (5 bases). This CDR3 contains 13 residues. The V gene lost 2 bases and the J gene lost 1 base, with 5 bases spanning the gap. The germline V gene encodes CDR1 LGHDT and CDR2 YNNKEL (reference sequence). Here the CDR3 DNA reads TGTGCCAGCAGCCAAACAGGGAACACTGAAGCTTTCTTT. This encodes CASSQTGNTEAFF.

The CDR3 sequence is CASSLAGTGFNSPLHF. CDR3 DNA sequence: TGCGCCAGCAGCTTGGCCGGGACAGGGTTTAATTCACCCCTCCACTTT. The chain links TRBV5-1 to TRBJ1-6, with 9 bases that match TRBD1. V shed 0 bases and J 6 bases; nucleotides not matched to a gene: 4. The germline V gene has CDR1 SGHRS and CDR2 YFSETQ. The CDR3 is 16 residues long.

This clone was seen a single time. The chain links TRBV15 to TRBJ1-3, with D possibly matching TRBD1 (5 bases). The CDR3 extends over 15 amino acids. Germline V gene lookup returns CDR1 LNHNV and CDR2 YYDKDF (reference sequence). The ends were cut back, 0 bases at V and 4 bases at J, with 10 bases in the middle. DNA for the CDR3: TGTGCCACCAGCAGAGATGTCGGGGGAGGAAACACCATATATTTT. Translation gives CATSRDVGGGNTIYF.